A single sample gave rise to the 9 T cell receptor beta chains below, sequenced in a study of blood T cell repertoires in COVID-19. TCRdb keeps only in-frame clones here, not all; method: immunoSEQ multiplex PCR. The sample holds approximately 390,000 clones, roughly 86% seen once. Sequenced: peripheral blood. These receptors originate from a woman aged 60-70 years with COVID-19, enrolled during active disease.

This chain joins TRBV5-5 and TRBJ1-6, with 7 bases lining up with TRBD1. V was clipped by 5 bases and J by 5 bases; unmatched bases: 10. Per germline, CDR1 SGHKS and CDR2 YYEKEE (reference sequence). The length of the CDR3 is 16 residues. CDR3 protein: CASSSAPGQHNSPLHF. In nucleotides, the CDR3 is TGTGCCAGCAGTTCAGCACCGGGACAGCATAATTCACCCCTCCACTTT.

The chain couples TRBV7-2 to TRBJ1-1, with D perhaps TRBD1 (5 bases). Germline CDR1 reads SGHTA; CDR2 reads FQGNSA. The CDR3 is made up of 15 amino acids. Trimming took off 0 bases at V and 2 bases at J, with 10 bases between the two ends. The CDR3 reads CASSLAAGPNTEAFF. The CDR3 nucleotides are TGTGCCAGCAGCTTAGCGGCAGGGCCAAACACTGAAGCTTTCTTT.

The CDR3 loop reads CASSADTLNYGYTF. CDR3 coding DNA: TGCGCCAGCAGCGCGGACACGCTCAACTATGGCTACACCTTC. The J gene is TRBJ1-2, the V gene TRBV5-1; TRBD1 is a possible D gene (5 bases). Germline lookup yields CDR1 SGHRS and CDR2 YFSETQ. V was cut by 4 bases and J by 2 bases, with 12 bases left in between. The length of the CDR3 is 14 residues.

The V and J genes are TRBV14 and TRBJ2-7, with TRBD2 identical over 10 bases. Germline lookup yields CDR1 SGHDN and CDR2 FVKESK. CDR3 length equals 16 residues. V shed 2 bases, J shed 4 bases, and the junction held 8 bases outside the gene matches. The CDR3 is CASSQRPGLARYEQYF. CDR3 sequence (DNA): TGTGCCAGCAGCCAACGTCCGGGACTAGCGAGATACGAGCAGTACTTC.

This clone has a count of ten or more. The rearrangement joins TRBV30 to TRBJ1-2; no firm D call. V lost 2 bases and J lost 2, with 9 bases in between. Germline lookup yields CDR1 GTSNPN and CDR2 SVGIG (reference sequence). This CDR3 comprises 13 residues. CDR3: CAWSPTGNYGYTF. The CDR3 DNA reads TGTGCCTGGAGTCCGACGGGAAACTATGGCTACACCTTC.

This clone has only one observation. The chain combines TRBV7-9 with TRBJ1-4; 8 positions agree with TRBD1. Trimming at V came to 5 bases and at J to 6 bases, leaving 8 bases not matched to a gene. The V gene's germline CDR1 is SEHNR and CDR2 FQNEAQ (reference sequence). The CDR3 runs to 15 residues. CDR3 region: CASSTGTGRDEKLFF. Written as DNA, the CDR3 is TGTGCCAGCAGCACCGGGACAGGACGCGATGAAAAACTGTTTTTT. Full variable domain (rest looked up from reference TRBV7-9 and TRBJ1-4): DTGVSQNPRHKITKRGQNVTFRCDPISEHNRLYWYRQTLGQGPEFLTYFQNEAQLEKSRLLSDRFSAERPKGSFSTLEIQRTEQGDSAMYLCASSTGTGRDEKLFFGSGTQLSVL.

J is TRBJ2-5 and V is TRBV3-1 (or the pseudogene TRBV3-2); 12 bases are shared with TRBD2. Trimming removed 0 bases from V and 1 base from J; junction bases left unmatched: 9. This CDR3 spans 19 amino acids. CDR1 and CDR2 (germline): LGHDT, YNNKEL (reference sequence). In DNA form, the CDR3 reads TGTGCCAGCAGCCAAGATAGTAGTTGGGGACTAGCGGGCCAAGAGACCCAGTACTTC. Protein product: CASSQDSSWGLAGQETQYF.

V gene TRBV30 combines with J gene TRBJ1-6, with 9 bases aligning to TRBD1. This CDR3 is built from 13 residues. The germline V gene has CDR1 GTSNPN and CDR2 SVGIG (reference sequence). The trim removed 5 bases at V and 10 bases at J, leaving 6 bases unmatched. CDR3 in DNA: TGTGCCTGGGGACAGGGGATTCGGTCACCCCTCCACTTT. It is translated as CAWGQGIRSPLHF.

The CDR3 DNA sequence: TGCGCCAGCAGGGACCGGGACAGGGGGCTGAACACTGAAGCTTTCTTT. As protein: CASRDRDRGLNTEAFF. This chain uses TRBV5-1 with TRBJ1-1; 12 bases line up with TRBD1. The V segment lost 5 bases and the J segment 0 bases; nucleotides outside the gene matches: 5. CDR1 and CDR2 from the germline V gene are SGHRS and YFSETQ. This CDR3 is built from 16 residues.